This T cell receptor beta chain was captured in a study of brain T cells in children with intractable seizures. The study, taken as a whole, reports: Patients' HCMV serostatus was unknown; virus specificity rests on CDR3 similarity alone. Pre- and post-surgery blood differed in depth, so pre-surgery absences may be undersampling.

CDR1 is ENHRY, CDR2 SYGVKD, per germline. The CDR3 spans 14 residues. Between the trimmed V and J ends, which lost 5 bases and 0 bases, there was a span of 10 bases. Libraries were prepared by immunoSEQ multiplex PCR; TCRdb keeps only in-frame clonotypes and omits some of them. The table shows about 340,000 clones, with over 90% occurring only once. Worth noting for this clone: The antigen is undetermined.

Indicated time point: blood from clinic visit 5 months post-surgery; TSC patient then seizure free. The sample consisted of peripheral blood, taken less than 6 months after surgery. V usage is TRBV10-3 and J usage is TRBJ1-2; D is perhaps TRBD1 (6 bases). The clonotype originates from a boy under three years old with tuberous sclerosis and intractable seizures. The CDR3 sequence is CAISLEGANYGYTF. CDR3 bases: TGTGCCATCAGTTTAGAGGGGGCTAACTATGGCTACACCTTC.